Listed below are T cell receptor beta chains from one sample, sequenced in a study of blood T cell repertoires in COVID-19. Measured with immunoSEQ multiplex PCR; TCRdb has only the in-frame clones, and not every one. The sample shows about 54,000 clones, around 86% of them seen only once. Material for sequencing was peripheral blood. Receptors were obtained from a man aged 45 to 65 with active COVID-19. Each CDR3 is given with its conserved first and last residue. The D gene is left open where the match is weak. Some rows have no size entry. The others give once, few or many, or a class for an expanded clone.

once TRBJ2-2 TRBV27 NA TGTGCCAGCAGTTCCAGGAACACCGGGGAGCTGTTTTTT CASSSRNTGELFF
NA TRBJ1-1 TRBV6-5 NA TGTGCCAGCATCCCTCGTGGGCCTAACACTGAAGCTTTCTTT CASIPRGPNTEAFF
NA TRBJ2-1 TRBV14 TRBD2 TGTGCCAGCAGCCAAGTCCCCGGCGGGGGGGCGTACAATGAGCAGTTCTTC CASSQVPGGGAYNEQFF
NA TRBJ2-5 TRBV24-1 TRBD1 TGTGCCACCAGTGGTCCGGGACAGGGTAGCGGAGAGACCCAGTACTTC CATSGPGQGSGETQYF
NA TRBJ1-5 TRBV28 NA TGTGCCAGCAGCAAACAGGGAAGATCGGGTCAGCCCCAGCATTTT CASSKQGRSGQPQHF
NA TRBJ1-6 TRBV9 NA TGTGCCAGCAGCCCGAACCCGACAGCCTATAATTCACCCCTCCACTTT CASSPNPTAYNSPLHF
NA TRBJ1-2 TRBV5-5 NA TGTGCCAGCAGTTTCTCGGACTATGGCTACACCTTC CASSFSDYGYTF
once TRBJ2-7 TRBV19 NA TGTGCCAGTAGTATAGCCTTGACTAGTGCCTACGAGCAGTACTTC CASSIALTSAYEQYF
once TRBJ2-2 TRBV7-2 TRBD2 TGTGCCAGCAGCTTAGATCCTAGCGGGGGTTTCACCGGGGAGCTGTTTTTT CASSLDPSGGFTGELFF
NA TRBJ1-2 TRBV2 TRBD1 TGTGCCAGCAGTGTACAGGGGGCCGGTGGCTACACCTTC CASSVQGAGGYTF
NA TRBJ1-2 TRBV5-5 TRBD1 TGTGCCAGCAGCGCAACAGGGGACTATGGCTACACCTTC CASSATGDYGYTF
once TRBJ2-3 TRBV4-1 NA TGCGCCAGCAGCCAAGATCGAGAGAGGCCGCAGTATTTT CASSQDRERPQYF
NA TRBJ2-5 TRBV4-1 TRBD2 TGCGCCAGCAGCCAAGAGAGGGGGGGTAGCGGGGTACGGGAGACCCAGTACTTC CASSQERGGSGVRETQYF